These T cell receptor beta chains were read from a single sample in a study of T-cell reconstitution after alpha-beta-depleted transplantation in children. TCRdb re-derived calls from the PCR reads in MiXCR, one entry per CDR3 protein. The sample holds about 610,000 distinct CDR3 sequences, roughly 10% seen once. The material was PBMCs from the stem cell graft donor, obtained from the stem cell graft. The receptors come from a human donor who donated a stem cell graft to a child with acute myeloid leukemia. CDR3s include the opening cysteine and the closing phenylalanine or tryptophan. The order of the fields is V gene, D gene, J gene, clone size, CDR3 DNA, CDR3 protein. D genes are given only for firm matches. A row's size may be missing; if present it is once, few, many or a size class.

>TRBV5-1|NA|TRBJ2-7|NA
TGCGCCAGCAGCTTGTTCGGAGGGGCGAACTACGAGCAGTACTTC
CASSLFGGANYEQYF
>TRBV5-1|TRBD2|TRBJ2-1|few
TGCGCCAGCAGCTTGGGGGGGACTAGAGAAGAGCAGTTCTTC
CASSLGGTREEQFF
>TRBV12-3/TRBV12-4|NA|TRBJ2-1|NA
TGTGCCAGCATACTCGTTTTCGACAATGAGCAGTTCTTC
CASILVFDNEQFF
>TRBV7-2|NA|TRBJ2-4|NA
TGTGCCAGCGGCGTTGATTCAAGTCAGTACTTC
CASGVDSSQYF
>TRBV28|NA|TRBJ1-2|NA
TGTGCCAGCAGTTTTGAGGGGGATGGGCATGGCTACACCTTC
CASSFEGDGHGYTF
>TRBV6-2/TRBV6-3|TRBD2|TRBJ2-1|NA
TGTGCCAGCAGTTACACTTTGGCTGGACTAGCGGGGGACAATGAGCAGTTCTTC
CASSYTLAGLAGDNEQFF
>TRBV7-3|TRBD2|TRBJ2-7|NA
TGTGCCAGCAGCTTAGGGTCCAGCGGGAGTGGCTACGAGCAGTACTTC
CASSLGSSGSGYEQYF
>TRBV6-5|NA|TRBJ1-2|NA
TGTGCCAGCAGTTACGACGACAGAAGCACTAACTATGGCTACACCTTC
CASSYDDRSTNYGYTF
>TRBV7-2|NA|TRBJ2-3|few
TGTGCCAGCAGCTCGAGGAAGGGCGCAGATACGCAGTATTTT
CASSSRKGADTQYF
>TRBV3-1|TRBD2|TRBJ2-7|many
TGTGCCAGCAGGAGCCTTCGGACTAGCGGGAGCTCCTACGAGCAGTACTTC
CASRSLRTSGSSYEQYF
>TRBV6-5|TRBD2|TRBJ2-5|many
TGTGCCAGCAGTTACTCAGGCGGGAGGGCAGGGACCCAGTACTTC
CASSYSGGRAGTQYF
>TRBV20-1|TRBD1|TRBJ1-1|many
TGCAGTGCTAGAGAAACGGCAGGTCGAACAGGGGATACTGAAGCTTTCTTT
CSARETAGRTGDTEAFF
>TRBV6-5|NA|TRBJ1-4|NA
TGTGCCAGCAGTTACTCGGGGACATGGGATGAAAAACTGTTTTTT
CASSYSGTWDEKLFF